Sequencing of this T cell receptor beta chain was carried out in a study of blood T cell repertoires in COVID-19. The wider study: COVID-19 samples from acute and convalescent phases originated in the United States, Italy and Spain. T cells, B-cell-depleted T cells, or PBMCs provided the cDNA or gDNA that served as material.

In its sample, this clone was seen a few times. The CDR3 runs 13 residues. With 8 bases clipped from V and 5 bases from J, the junction kept 3 bases outside the gene matches. Germline V gives CDR1 SGHTA, CDR2 FQGNSA. Under the authors' procedure: Amplifying reference gene primers gave estimates of nucleated cell counts. The repertoire was sequenced with immunoSEQ multiplex PCR; TCRdb's copy has only in-frame clones and lacks some. V and J calls and clone size are those listed in that table; D and trimming were worked out from the DNA. The sample shows about 120,000 clones, around 78% of them seen only once.

J is TRBJ1-5 and V is TRBV7-2, with 10 bases that match TRBD1. This clonotype was obtained from a man aged 65 to 79 with acute or convalescent COVID-19. Sequencing was carried out using peripheral blood. CDR3 nucleotides: TGTGCCAGCGGGACAGGGGCTGATCAGCCCCAGCATTTT. Encoded protein: CASGTGADQPQHF.